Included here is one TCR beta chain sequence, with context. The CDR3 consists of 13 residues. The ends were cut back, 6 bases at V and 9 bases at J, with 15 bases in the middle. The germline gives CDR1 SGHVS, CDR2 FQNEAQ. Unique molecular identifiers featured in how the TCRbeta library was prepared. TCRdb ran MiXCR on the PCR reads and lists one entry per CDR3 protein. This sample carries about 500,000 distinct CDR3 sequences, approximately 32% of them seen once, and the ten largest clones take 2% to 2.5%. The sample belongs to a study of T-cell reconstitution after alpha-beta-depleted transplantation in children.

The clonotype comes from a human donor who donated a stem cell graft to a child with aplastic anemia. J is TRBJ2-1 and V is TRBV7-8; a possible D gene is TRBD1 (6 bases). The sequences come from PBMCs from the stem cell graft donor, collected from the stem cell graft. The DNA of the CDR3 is TGTGCCAGCAGTTCACACAGGGACGGTGAGCAGTTCTTC. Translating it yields CASSSHRDGEQFF.